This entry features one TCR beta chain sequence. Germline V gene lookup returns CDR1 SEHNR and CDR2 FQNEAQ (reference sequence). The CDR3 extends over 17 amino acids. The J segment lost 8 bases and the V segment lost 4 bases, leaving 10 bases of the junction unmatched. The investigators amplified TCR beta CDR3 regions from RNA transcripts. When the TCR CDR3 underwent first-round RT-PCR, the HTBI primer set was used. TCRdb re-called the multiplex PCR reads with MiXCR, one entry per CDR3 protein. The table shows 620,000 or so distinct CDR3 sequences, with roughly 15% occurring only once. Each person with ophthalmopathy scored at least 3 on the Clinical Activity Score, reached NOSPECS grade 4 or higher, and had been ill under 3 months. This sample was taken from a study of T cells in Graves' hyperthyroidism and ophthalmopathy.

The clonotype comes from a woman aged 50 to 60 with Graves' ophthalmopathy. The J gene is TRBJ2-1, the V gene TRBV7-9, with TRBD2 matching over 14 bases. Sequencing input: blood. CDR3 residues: CASSSGLAGDLSDEQFF. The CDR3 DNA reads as TGTGCCAGCAGCTCGGGACTAGCGGGAGATCTTTCCGATGAGCAGTTCTTC.